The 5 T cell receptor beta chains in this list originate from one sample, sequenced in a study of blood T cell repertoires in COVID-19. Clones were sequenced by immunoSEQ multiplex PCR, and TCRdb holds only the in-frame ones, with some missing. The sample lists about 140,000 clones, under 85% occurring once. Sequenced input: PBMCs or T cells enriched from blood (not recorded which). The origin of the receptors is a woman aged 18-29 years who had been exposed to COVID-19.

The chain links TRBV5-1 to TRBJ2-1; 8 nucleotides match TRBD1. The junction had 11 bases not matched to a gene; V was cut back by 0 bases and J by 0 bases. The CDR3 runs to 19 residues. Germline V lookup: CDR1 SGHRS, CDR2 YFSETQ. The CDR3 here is CASSLVLVRGTGSYNEQFF. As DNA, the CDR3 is TGCGCCAGCAGCTTGGTTTTGGTTAGGGGGACAGGCTCCTACAATGAGCAGTTCTTC.

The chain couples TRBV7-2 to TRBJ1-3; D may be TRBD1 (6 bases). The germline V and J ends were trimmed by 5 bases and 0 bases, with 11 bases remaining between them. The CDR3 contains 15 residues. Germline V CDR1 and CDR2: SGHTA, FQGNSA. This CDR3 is CASSPGGASGNTIYF. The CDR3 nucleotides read TGTGCCAGCAGCCCCGGGGGGGCCTCTGGAAACACCATATATTTT.

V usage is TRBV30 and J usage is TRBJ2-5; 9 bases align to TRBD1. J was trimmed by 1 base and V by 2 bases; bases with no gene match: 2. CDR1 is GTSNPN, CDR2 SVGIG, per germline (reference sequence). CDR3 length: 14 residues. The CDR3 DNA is TGTGCCTGGAGTTCGGGACAGGGCCAAGAGACCCAGTACTTC. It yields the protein CAWSSGQGQETQYF.

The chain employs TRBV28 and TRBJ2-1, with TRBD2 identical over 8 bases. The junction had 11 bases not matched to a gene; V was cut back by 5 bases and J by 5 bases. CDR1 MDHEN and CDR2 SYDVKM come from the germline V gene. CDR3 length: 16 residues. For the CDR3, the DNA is TGTGCCAGCAGTCCTGGCCTAGCGGGTCGCAACAATGAGCAGTTCTTC. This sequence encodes CASSPGLAGRNNEQFF.

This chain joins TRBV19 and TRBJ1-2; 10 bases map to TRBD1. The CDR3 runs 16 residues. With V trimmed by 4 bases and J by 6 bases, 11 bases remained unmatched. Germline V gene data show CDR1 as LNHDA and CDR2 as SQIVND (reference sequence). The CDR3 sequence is CASSTLTGTGDDGYTF. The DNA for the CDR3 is TGTGCCAGTAGTACCCTGACCGGGACAGGGGACGATGGCTACACCTTC.